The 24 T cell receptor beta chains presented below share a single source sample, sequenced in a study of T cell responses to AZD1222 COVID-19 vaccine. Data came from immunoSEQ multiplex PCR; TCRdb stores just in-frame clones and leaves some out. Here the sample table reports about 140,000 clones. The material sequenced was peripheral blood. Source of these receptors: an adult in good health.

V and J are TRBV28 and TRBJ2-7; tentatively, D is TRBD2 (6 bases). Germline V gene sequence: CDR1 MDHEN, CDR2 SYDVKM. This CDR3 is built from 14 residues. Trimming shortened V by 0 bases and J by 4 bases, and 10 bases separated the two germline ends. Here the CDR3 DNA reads TGTGCCAGCAGTTTATGGCAGGCGGGATACGAGCAGTACTTC. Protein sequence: CASSLWQAGYEQYF.

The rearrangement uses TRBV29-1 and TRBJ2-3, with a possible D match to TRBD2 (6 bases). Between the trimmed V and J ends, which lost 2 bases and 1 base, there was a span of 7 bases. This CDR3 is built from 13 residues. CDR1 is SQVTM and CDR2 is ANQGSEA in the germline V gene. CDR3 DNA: TGCAGCGTTGAATGGAGGGGCACAGATACGCAGTATTTT. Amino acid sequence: CSVEWRGTDTQYF.

The CDR3 sequence is CASSSTGLVQDYGYTF. CDR3 in DNA: TGTGCCAGCAGTTCGACAGGGTTAGTCCAGGACTATGGCTACACCTTC. This rearrangement joins TRBV28 to TRBJ1-2; 7 bases fit TRBD1. CDR1 and CDR2 from the germline V gene are MDHEN and SYDVKM. The CDR3 has 16 amino acids. With V trimmed by 4 bases and J by 3 bases, 11 bases remained unmatched.

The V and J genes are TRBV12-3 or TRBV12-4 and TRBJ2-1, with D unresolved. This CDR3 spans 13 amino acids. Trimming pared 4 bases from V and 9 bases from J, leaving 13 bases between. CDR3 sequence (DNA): TGTGCCAGCAGTTACCTGGGCCCCACTGAGCAGTTCTTC. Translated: CASSYLGPTEQFF.

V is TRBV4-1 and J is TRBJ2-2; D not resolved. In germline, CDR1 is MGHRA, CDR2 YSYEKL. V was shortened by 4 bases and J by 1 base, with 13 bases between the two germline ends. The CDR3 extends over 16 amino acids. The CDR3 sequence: CASSPTGPKNTGELFF. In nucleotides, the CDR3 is TGCGCCAGCAGCCCAACTGGACCGAAGAACACCGGGGAGCTGTTTTTT.

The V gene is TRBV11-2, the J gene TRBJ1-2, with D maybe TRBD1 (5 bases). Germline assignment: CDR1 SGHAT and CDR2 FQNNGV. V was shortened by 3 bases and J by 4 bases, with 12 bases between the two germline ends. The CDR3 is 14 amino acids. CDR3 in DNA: TGTGCCAGCAGCTTGGGGACCGACGCCTATGGCTACACCTTC. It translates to CASSLGTDAYGYTF. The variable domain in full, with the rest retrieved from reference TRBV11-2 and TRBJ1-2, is EAGVAQSPRYKIIEKRQSVAFWCNPISGHATLYWYQQILGQGPKLLIQFQNNGVVDDSQLPKDRFSAERLKGVDSTLKIQPAKLEDSAVYLCASSLGTDAYGYTFGSGTRLTVV.

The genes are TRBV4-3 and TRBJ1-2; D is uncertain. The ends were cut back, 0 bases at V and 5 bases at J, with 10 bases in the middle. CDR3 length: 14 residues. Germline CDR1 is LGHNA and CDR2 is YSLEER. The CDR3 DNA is TGCGCCAGCAGCCAAGATACTGCGAATTATGGCTACACCTTC. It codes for CASSQDTANYGYTF.

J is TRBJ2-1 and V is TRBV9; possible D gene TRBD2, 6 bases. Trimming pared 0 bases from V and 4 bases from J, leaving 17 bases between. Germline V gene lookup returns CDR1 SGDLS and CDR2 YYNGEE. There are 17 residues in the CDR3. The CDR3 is CASSVGRAGLTYNEQFF. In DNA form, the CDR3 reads TGTGCCAGCAGCGTAGGGAGGGCAGGGCTCACATACAATGAGCAGTTCTTC.

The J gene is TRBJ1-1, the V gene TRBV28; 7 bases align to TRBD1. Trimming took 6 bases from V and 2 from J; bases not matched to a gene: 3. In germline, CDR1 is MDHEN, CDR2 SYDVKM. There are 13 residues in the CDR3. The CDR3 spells CASRNRGNTEAFF. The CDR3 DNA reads TGTGCCAGCAGGAACAGGGGTAACACTGAAGCTTTCTTT.

The CDR3 DNA reads as TGCGCCAGCAGCTTGGCCACAGGGAGGGACTACACCTTC. Its translation is CASSLATGRDYTF. The J gene is TRBJ1-2, the V gene TRBV5-1; D is possibly TRBD1 (6 bases). Germline V gene sequence: CDR1 SGHRS, CDR2 YFSETQ. Trimming stripped 0 bases from V and 10 bases from J, with 13 bases between. The CDR3 loop spans 13 amino acids.

CDR3 in amino acids: CASRSQPSTVNTEAFF. The CDR3 nucleotides read TGTGCCAGCAGGTCACAGCCGAGTACCGTGAACACTGAAGCTTTCTTT. The J gene is TRBJ1-1, the V gene TRBV2; no definite D call. CDR1 SNHLY and CDR2 FYNNEI come from the germline V gene. Trimming cost V 6 bases and J 0 bases, with 17 bases left between them. The CDR3 contains 16 residues.

This CDR3 reads CAWDHTRGQSDNYGYTF. CDR3 bases: TGTGCCTGGGATCACACCCGAGGACAGTCCGACAACTATGGCTACACCTTC. The chain uses TRBV30 and TRBJ1-2; TRBD1 is a possible D gene (6 bases). CDR1 is GTSNPN, CDR2 SVGIG, per germline (reference sequence). The CDR3 has 17 amino acids. The V end was cut by 5 bases, the J end by 2 bases, with 24 bases between.

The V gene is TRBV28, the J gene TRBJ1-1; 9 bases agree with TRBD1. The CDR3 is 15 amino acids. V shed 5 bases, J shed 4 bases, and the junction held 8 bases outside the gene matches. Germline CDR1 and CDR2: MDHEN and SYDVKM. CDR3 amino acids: CASSAPGTGSTEAFF. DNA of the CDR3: TGTGCCAGCAGTGCGCCCGGGACAGGGAGCACTGAAGCTTTCTTT.

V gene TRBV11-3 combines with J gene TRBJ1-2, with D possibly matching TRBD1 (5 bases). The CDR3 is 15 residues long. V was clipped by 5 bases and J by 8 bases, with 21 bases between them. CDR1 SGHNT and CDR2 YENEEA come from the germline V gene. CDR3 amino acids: CASSPNPGGTAGYTF. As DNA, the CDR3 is TGTGCCAGCAGCCCTAACCCGGGGGGGACTGCGGGCTACACCTTC.

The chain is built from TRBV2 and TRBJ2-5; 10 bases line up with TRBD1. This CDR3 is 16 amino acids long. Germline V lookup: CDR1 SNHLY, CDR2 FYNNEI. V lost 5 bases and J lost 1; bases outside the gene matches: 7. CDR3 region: CASSSPGQGSQETQYF. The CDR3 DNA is TGTGCCAGCAGTTCACCGGGACAGGGGTCCCAAGAGACCCAGTACTTC.

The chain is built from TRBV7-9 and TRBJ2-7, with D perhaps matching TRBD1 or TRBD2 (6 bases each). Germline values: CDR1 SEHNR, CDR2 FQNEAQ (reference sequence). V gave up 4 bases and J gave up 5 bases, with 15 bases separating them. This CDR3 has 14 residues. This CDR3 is CASSSGVAVHEQYF. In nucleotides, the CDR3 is TGTGCCAGCAGCTCAGGGGTAGCGGTCCACGAGCAGTACTTC.

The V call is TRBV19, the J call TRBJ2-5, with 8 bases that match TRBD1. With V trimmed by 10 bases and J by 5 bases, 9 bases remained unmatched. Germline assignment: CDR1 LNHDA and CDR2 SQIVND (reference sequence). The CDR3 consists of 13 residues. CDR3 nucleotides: TGTGCCACTGCGACAGGGGTGGTGGAGACCCAGTACTTC. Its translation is CATATGVVETQYF.

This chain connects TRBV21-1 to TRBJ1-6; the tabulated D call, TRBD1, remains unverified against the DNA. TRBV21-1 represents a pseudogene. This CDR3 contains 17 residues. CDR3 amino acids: CASSKVKTASHNSPLHF. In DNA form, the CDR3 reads TGTGCCAGCAGCAAAGTTAAGACAGCGAGTCATAATTCACCCCTCCACTTT.

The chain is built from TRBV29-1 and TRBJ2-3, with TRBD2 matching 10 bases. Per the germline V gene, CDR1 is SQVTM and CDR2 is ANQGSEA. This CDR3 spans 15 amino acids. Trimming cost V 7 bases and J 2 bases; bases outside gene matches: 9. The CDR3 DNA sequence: TGCAGCGGACTGGTAGCGGGGGGCCCCACAGATACGCAGTATTTT. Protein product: CSGLVAGGPTDTQYF.

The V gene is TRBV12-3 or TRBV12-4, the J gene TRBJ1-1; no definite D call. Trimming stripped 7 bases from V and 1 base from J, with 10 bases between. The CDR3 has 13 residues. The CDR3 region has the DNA TGTGCCAGCACCCTTTCTACGAACACTGAAGCTTTCTTT. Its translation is CASTLSTNTEAFF.

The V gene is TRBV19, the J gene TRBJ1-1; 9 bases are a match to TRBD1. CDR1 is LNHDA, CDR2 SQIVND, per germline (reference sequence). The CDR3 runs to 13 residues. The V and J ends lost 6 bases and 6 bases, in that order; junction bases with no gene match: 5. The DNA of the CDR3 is TGTGCCAGTAGCCAACAGGGGGCTTCTGAAGCTTTCTTT. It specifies CASSQQGASEAFF.

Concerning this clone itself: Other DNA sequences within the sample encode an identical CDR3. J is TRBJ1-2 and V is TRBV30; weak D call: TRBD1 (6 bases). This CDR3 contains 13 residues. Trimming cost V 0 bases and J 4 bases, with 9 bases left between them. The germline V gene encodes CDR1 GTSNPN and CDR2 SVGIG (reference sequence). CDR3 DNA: TGTGCCTGGAGTGTTGCCAGGGGCTATGGCTACACCTTC. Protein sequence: CAWSVARGYGYTF.

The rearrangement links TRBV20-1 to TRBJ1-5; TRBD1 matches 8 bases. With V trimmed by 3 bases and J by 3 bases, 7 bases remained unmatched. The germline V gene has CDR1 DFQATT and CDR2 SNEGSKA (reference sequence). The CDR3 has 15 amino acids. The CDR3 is CSASGPDRANQPQHF. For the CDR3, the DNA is TGCAGTGCTAGTGGTCCGGACAGGGCCAATCAGCCCCAGCATTTT.

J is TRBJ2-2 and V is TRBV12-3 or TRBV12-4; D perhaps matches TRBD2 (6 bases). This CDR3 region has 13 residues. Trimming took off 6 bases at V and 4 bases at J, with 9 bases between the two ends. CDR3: CASRTSFTGELFF. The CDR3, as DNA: TGTGCCAGCAGGACTAGTTTCACCGGGGAGCTGTTTTTT.